The 10 T cell receptor beta chains in this list originate from one sample, sequenced in a study of vaccination and CD4 T cells after COVID-19. What these receptors recognize is not known. Sequenced with the Oncomine TCR Beta short-read assay was DNA taken from cultured CD4+ T cells. In TCRdb, the PCR reads were re-called with MiXCR into one record per CDR3 protein. The sample yields about 9,400 distinct CDR3 sequences, around 72% seen once. Regarding treatment: approximately 9-day PBMC culture with coronavirus spike peptide pools or control peptides (ViraFEST assay). Sequenced: CD4+ T cells from blood, cultured in vitro. Receptors originate from a human donor who had recovered from COVID-19.

The chain is built from TRBV5-8 and TRBJ2-3; D is unclear. CDR1 and CDR2 (germline): SGHTS, YDEGEE. V lost 5 bases to trimming and J lost 0 bases, with 4 bases between them. This CDR3 has 12 residues. The CDR3 DNA is TGTGCCAGCAGGCCTAGCACAGATACGCAGTATTTT. Residues: CASRPSTDTQYF. Filled out from reference TRBV5-8 and TRBJ2-3, the complete variable domain reads EAGVTQSPTHLIKTRGQQATLRCSPISGHTSVYWYQQALGLGLQFLLWYDEGEERNRGNFPPRFSGRQFPNYSSELNVNALELEDSALYLCASRPSTDTQYFGPGTRLTVL.

The chain employs TRBV7-9 and TRBJ1-1; 8 nucleotides agree with TRBD1. Germline V gene lookup returns CDR1 SEHNR and CDR2 FQNEAQ (reference sequence). J gave up 12 bases and V 5 bases, and 14 bases lay outside the gene matches. This CDR3 spans 14 amino acids. The CDR3 DNA reads TGTGCCAGCAGCCAAGACCCAGGGGGCGACACGTCTTTCTTT. This codes for CASSQDPGGDTSFF.

The chain combines TRBV27 with TRBJ2-5, with 12 bases fitting TRBD2. Unmatched junction bases numbered 4, after V lost 3 bases and J lost 5 bases. The CDR3 runs to 15 residues. Germline lookup yields CDR1 MNHEY and CDR2 SMNVEV (reference sequence). CDR3 sequence reads: CASSFLAGGRETQYF. CDR3 nucleotides: TGTGCCAGCAGTTTCCTAGCGGGAGGGCGGGAGACCCAGTACTTC.

The chain employs TRBV2 and TRBJ1-2, with D perhaps TRBD1 (5 bases). V was shortened by 6 bases and J by 2 bases, with 7 bases between the two germline ends. Germline assignment: CDR1 SNHLY and CDR2 FYNNEI. The CDR3 totals 12 residues. CDR3 coding DNA: TGTGCCAGCAGAGGGGTGAACTATGGCTACACCTTC. It specifies CASRGVNYGYTF.

This clonotype was observed a few times. V and J are TRBV20-1 and TRBJ2-7; 8 positions match TRBD2. V lost 6 bases and J lost 7; bases outside the gene matches: 11. Germline CDR1 is DFQATT and CDR2 is SNEGSKA (reference sequence). This CDR3 is built from 13 residues. For the CDR3, the DNA is TGCAGTGCCAGGGCGGGAGGAAGCGAGGAGCAGTACTTC. Protein product: CSARAGGSEEQYF.

Written as DNA, the CDR3 is TGTGCCGGACCCCGGACAGGGTTCTATGGCTACACCTTC. The encoded protein is CAGPRTGFYGYTF. This chain links TRBV30 with TRBJ1-2; 8 nucleotides agree with TRBD1. Trimming removed 8 bases from V and 4 bases from J; junction bases left unmatched: 9. The CDR3 loop spans 13 amino acids. Germline CDR1 GTSNPN, CDR2 SVGIG (reference sequence).

By frequency in the sample, this clonotype is medium-sized. The V call is TRBV11-3, the J call TRBJ2-3, with TRBD1 matching 8 bases. Trimming at V came to 4 bases and at J to 6 bases, leaving 6 bases not matched to a gene. The germline CDR1 and CDR2 sequences are SGHNT and YENEEA. The CDR3 covers 14 residues. The CDR3 region is CASSSAGGGDTQYF. The DNA for the CDR3 is TGTGCCAGCAGCTCAGCAGGGGGCGGCGATACGCAGTATTTT. The full variable domain, in which reference TRBV11-3 and TRBJ2-3 provide the parts outside the CDR3, is EAGVVQSPRYKIIEKKQPVAFWCNPISGHNTLYWYLQNLGQGPELLIRYENEEAVDDSQLPKDRFSAERLKGVDSTLKIQPAELGDSAVYLCASSSAGGGDTQYFGPGTRLTVL.

The chain carries TRBV20-1 and TRBJ1-2, with 8 bases that match TRBD1. Per germline, CDR1 DFQATT and CDR2 SNEGSKA (reference sequence). The CDR3 is made up of 14 amino acids. V gave up 3 bases and J gave up 3 bases; unmatched junction bases: 6. Here the CDR3 DNA reads TGCAGTGCTAGTAGAGGACAGGGCGACTATGGCTACACCTTC. Its translation is CSASRGQGDYGYTF.

V is TRBV28 and J is TRBJ1-6, with 9 bases matching TRBD1. Germline V lookup: CDR1 MDHEN, CDR2 SYDVKM. Trimming at V came to 8 bases and at J to 6 bases, leaving 5 bases not matched to a gene. The CDR3 sequence is 14 residues long. CDR3 sequence reads: CASFRDRANSPLHF. CDR3 sequence (DNA): TGTGCCAGCTTCCGGGACAGGGCTAATTCACCCCTCCACTTT.

This chain joins TRBV19 and TRBJ1-1; D uncertain. Germline V gene data show CDR1 as LNHDA and CDR2 as SQIVND (reference sequence). The V end was cut by 3 bases, the J end by 6 bases, with 11 bases between. This CDR3 is built from 13 residues. CDR3 coding DNA: TGTGCCAGTAGTATGAGGTCTAAGGCTGAAGCTTTCTTT. Its translation: CASSMRSKAEAFF.